This is a list of T cell receptor beta chains from one sample in a study of T cell responses to AZD1222 COVID-19 vaccine. Only in-frame clones appear in the TCRdb table, and some are missing; sequencing was by immunoSEQ multiplex PCR. Of 90,000 or so clones in the sample, approximately 88% were seen once. The starting material was peripheral blood, obtained on day 0 of AZD1222 vaccination. These receptors were obtained from an adult in good health. CDR3s include the opening cysteine and the closing phenylalanine or tryptophan. A D gene is named only where the DNA matches it firmly. Size is omitted from some rows. Given values are once, few, many or a class for expanded clones.

j_call clone_size d_call v_call cdr3_nt cdr3_aa
TRBJ1-1 - - TRBV5-6 TGTGCCAGCAGCTTGGGACTGATGAACACTGAAGCTTTCTTT CASSLGLMNTEAFF
TRBJ1-3 few - TRBV7-6 TGTGCCAGCAGCTTAAACCCGGGGGCCTCTGGAAACACCATATATTTT CASSLNPGASGNTIYF
TRBJ1-5 - - TRBV5-6 TGTGCCAGCAGCTGGGGGGGCGGGCTTAGCAATCAGCCCCAGCATTTT CASSWGGGLSNQPQHF
TRBJ2-2 - - TRBV18 TGTGCCAGCTCACCAGTGCGCCAGGGGACCGGGGAGCTGTTTTTT CASSPVRQGTGELFF
TRBJ2-3 once TRBD1 TRBV19 TGTGCCAGTAGTATCCTTCGGGACAGGGGGCTTACGCAGTATTTT CASSILRDRGLTQYF
TRBJ1-6 - TRBD1 TRBV5-5 TGTGCCAGCAGCTTTCGGGGGTCGACAGGGTATAAGAATTCACCCCTCCACTTT CASSFRGSTGYKNSPLHF
TRBJ2-2 - - TRBV29-1 TGCAGCGTTAGTCCGCCGGGAATTCGGGACACCGGGGAGCTGTTTTTT CSVSPPGIRDTGELFF
TRBJ1-3 - - TRBV5-6 TGTGCCAGCAGCTTGGGACGGGAGATGGGAAACACCATATATTTT CASSLGREMGNTIYF
TRBJ2-1 once - TRBV9 TGTGCCAGCACCCCGCTTCCGCACGCCATTTACAATGAGCAGTTCTTC CASTPLPHAIYNEQFF
TRBJ2-1 - TRBD2 TRBV27 TGTGCCAGCAGTTTGGGACTAGCTTCCTACAATGAGCAGTTCTTC CASSLGLASYNEQFF
TRBJ2-1 - - TRBV6-5 TGTGCCAGCAGTCCCTTTTGGGTGCAGTTCTTC CASSPFWVQFF
TRBJ1-1 - TRBD1 TRBV30 TGTGCCTGGAGCCCAATAGACAGGGGGAACACTGAAGCTTTCTTT CAWSPIDRGNTEAFF
TRBJ1-5 - - TRBV6-1 TGTGCCAGCAGTGAAAGGGTGGAGGGCAATCAGCCCCAGCATTTT CASSERVEGNQPQHF
TRBJ1-3 - - TRBV6-5 TGTGCCAGCAGTTACTCGACCCGAAACACCATATATTTT CASSYSTRNTIYF
TRBJ2-3 - - TRBV12-3/TRBV12-4 TGTGCCAGCAGCTTTACTACCGGCAATACGCAGTATTTT CASSFTTGNTQYF
TRBJ2-7 - - TRBV7-8 TGTGCCAGCAGCTTAGGGAGACAGGTCTACTACGAGCAGTACTTC CASSLGRQVYYEQYF
TRBJ1-1 - - TRBV29-1 TGCAGCGGTGCGTTGGGGGACACTGAAGCTTTCTTT CSGALGDTEAFF
TRBJ2-3 - - TRBV7-8 TGTGCCAGCAGCAAGGGGATTGGGGCAGATACGCAGTATTTT CASSKGIGADTQYF
TRBJ1-5 - - TRBV7-3 TGTGCCAGCAGCTTAACGGGGGCCGGGGCCGGCGGCAATCAGCCCCAGCATTTT CASSLTGAGAGGNQPQHF
TRBJ1-3 - - TRBV3-1/TRBV3-2 TGTGCCAGCACGGGGGACTCCTACTCTGGAAACACCATATATTTT CASTGDSYSGNTIYF
TRBJ1-2 - TRBD1 TRBV24-1 TGTGCCACCGTGGGACAGGGGATATTCGGAGGCTACACCTTC CATVGQGIFGGYTF
TRBJ2-1 - TRBD2 TRBV7-9 TGTGCCAGCTGTACTAGCGGGGGGGCCGATGAGCAGTTCTTC CASCTSGGADEQFF
TRBJ1-1 - - TRBV6-5 TGTGCCAGCCAGGACCAGAACACTGAAGCTTTCTTT CASQDQNTEAFF
TRBJ1-5 once - TRBV4-2 TGTGCCAGCAGCCAAGTAGAAACAGGAGATCAGCCCCAGCATTTT CASSQVETGDQPQHF
TRBJ2-1 - TRBD2 TRBV4-2 TGTGCCAGCAGCCAAGAGCTAGCGGGGGAAGACAATGAGCAGTTCTTC CASSQELAGEDNEQFF
TRBJ2-1 - TRBD1 TRBV6-6 TGTGCCAGCGAAGGACAGGGGGAGGACAATGAGCAGTTCTTC CASEGQGEDNEQFF
TRBJ1-1 - TRBD1 TRBV11-2 TGTGCCAGCAGCTACCAGGGGGAGGGGACTGAAGCTTTCTTT CASSYQGEGTEAFF
TRBJ2-3 once - TRBV5-1 TGCGCCAGCAGCTTGTTCTTCGGGGGTGCGACAGATACGCAGTATTTT CASSLFFGGATDTQYF
TRBJ1-4 - TRBD1 TRBV6-5 TGTGCCAGCAGTTGGGACAGGGGGCGATCTAATGAAAAACTGTTTTTT CASSWDRGRSNEKLFF
TRBJ2-7 - TRBD2 TRBV5-1 TGCGCCAGCAGCTTGGCCAGCGGGAGTACCTACGAGCAGTACTTC CASSLASGSTYEQYF